These T cell receptor beta chains were read from a single sample in a study of blood T cell repertoires in COVID-19. Assay: immunoSEQ multiplex PCR; the TCRdb copy retains only in-frame clones and omits some. The sample holds 150,000 or so clones; 80% to 90% are singletons and the top ten take about 8.6%. The sample comprised PBMCs or T cells enriched from blood (not recorded which). The source is a woman in her 50s who had recovered from COVID-19. Each CDR3 is given with its conserved first and last residue.

v_call: TRBV28; cdr3_aa: CASSFPFRGYQPQHF
v_call: TRBV6-6; cdr3_aa: CASSQSTDTQYF
v_call: TRBV18; cdr3_aa: CASSPPRPSYEQYF
v_call: TRBV6-5; cdr3_aa: CASSSRLSKQQFF
v_call: TRBV7-8; cdr3_aa: CASSPLGGEQYF
v_call: TRBV28; cdr3_aa: CASSLDRGYGYTF
v_call: TRBV3-1/TRBV3-2; cdr3_aa: CASSPGRVNGYTF
v_call: TRBV5-1; cdr3_aa: CASSKKQNGGNPLLNTEAFF
v_call: TRBV18; cdr3_aa: CASSPRQVVGSGANVLTF
v_call: TRBV6-5; cdr3_aa: CASSADSRETQYF
v_call: TRBV19; cdr3_aa: CASSIGQGYEQYF
v_call: TRBV6-5; cdr3_aa: CASRDRPSGNTIYF
v_call: TRBV5-4; cdr3_aa: CASSVPGQGADTIYF
v_call: TRBV14; cdr3_aa: CASSQDRGGAAYEQYF
v_call: TRBV2; cdr3_aa: CASSVPGRSGEGHTNSPLHF
v_call: TRBV6-5; cdr3_aa: CASRRDGQYGEKLFF
v_call: TRBV4-1; cdr3_aa: CASSQFDRANTEAFF
v_call: TRBV3-1/TRBV3-2; cdr3_aa: CASSHTFLSGNTIYF
v_call: TRBV19; cdr3_aa: CASSIGDRNTDTQYF
v_call: TRBV5-4; cdr3_aa: CASSGETSQGEAFF
v_call: TRBV28; cdr3_aa: CATTFWGHRIYEQYF
v_call: TRBV2; cdr3_aa: CASGLRRETQYF
v_call: TRBV28; cdr3_aa: CASSLPSKSSYNSPLHF
v_call: TRBV4-2; cdr3_aa: CASSRDRDSGNTIYF
v_call: TRBV11-3; cdr3_aa: CASSLQGLGEQFF
v_call: TRBV27; cdr3_aa: CASSLYKKFEGNYNEQFF
v_call: TRBV25-1; cdr3_aa: CASSATLGSTYEQYF
v_call: TRBV11-2; cdr3_aa: CASSLGGQGTQYF
v_call: TRBV28; cdr3_aa: CASSLTGMGISYEQYF
v_call: TRBV3-1/TRBV3-2; cdr3_aa: CASSQVVGGTYGYTF
v_call: TRBV2; cdr3_aa: CASSARDRGRTEAFF
v_call: TRBV6-5; cdr3_aa: CASSALKGLVHEQYF
v_call: TRBV2; cdr3_aa: CASTGGSPPIYSNQPQHF
v_call: TRBV12-5; cdr3_aa: CASGLYGQGARGKDQPQHF
v_call: TRBV6-5; cdr3_aa: CASRGDRGNGYTF
v_call: TRBV3-1/TRBV3-2; cdr3_aa: CASSQWAAVANEQFF
v_call: TRBV3-1/TRBV3-2; cdr3_aa: CASSLPGQGKNGYTF
v_call: TRBV2; cdr3_aa: CASKGGVRAFF
v_call: TRBV4-1; cdr3_aa: CASSQDNRGPEAFF
v_call: TRBV19; cdr3_aa: CASSRTGIANYGYTF